These T cell receptor beta chains were read from a single sample in a study of OX40 agonist ivuxolimab in advanced cancers. The assay was immunoSEQ multiplex PCR, and TCRdb's table has in-frame clones only and misses some. The sample has 60,000 to 95,000 clones, roughly nine tenths seen once. Sample: CD4+ or CD8+ T cells sorted from blood, taken in a trial of the OX40 agonist ivuxolimab. Source of these receptors: an adult with an advanced solid tumor such as melanoma, head and neck, liver or kidney cancer. Both conserved end residues are part of each CDR3. The D gene is left open where the match is weak. Expanded clones get a size class; other rows say once, few or many, or leave the size out.

NA,TRBJ1-1,NA,TRBV27,TGTGCCAGCAGTTTATCTTGGGGGGCTGACACTGAAGCTTTCTTT,CASSLSWGADTEAFF
NA,TRBJ1-2,once,TRBV28,TGTGCCAGCAGTTTTCAACAGGGCTATGGCTACACCTTC,CASSFQQGYGYTF
NA,TRBJ2-1,NA,TRBV19,TGTGCCAGTAGGTTATTTCGGGACTCCAATGAGCAGTTCTTC,CASRLFRDSNEQFF
NA,TRBJ1-5,NA,TRBV6-1,TGTGCCAGCAAGGGATTAGGGTATAGCAATCAGCCCCAGCATTTT,CASKGLGYSNQPQHF
NA,TRBJ2-2,once,TRBV7-6,TGTGCCAGCAGCTGGACCTTTAACTCCGGGGAGCTGTTTTTT,CASSWTFNSGELFF
NA,TRBJ2-1,NA,TRBV7-2,TGTGCCAGCAGCTTAGAGGGGGGCCTTCACAATGAGCAGTTCTTC,CASSLEGGLHNEQFF
NA,TRBJ2-7,once,TRBV5-1,TGCGCCAGCAGCGGGGAGAGGCCTCACGAGCAGTACTTC,CASSGERPHEQYF
NA,TRBJ1-3,NA,TRBV7-9,TGTGCCAGCAGCCCGACAGGCGTTGGGGCTGGAAACACCATATATTTT,CASSPTGVGAGNTIYF
NA,TRBJ2-7,NA,TRBV10-3,TGTGCCATCAGTGAGTCCAAGGGGGTCAGCACCTACGAGCAGTACTTC,CAISESKGVSTYEQYF
NA,TRBJ1-1,few,TRBV7-9,TGTGCCAGCAGCTTACAGGTGAACACTGAAGCTTTCTTT,CASSLQVNTEAFF
NA,TRBJ2-3,NA,TRBV18,TGTGCCAGCTCACCGCTCAAGAGCACAGATACGCAGTATTTT,CASSPLKSTDTQYF
NA,TRBJ1-2,many,TRBV9,TGTGCCAGCAGCGTGGGACCCGGCTATGGCTACACCTTC,CASSVGPGYGYTF
NA,TRBJ2-1,NA,TRBV11-2,TGTGCCAGCAGCTTAGGCAGTGGGATAAATGAGCAGTTCTTC,CASSLGSGINEQFF
NA,TRBJ2-1,NA,TRBV9,TGTGCCAGCAGCGTAGGGCAGGGGAACTACAATGAGCAGTTCTTC,CASSVGQGNYNEQFF
TRBD1,TRBJ2-7,NA,TRBV29-1,TGCAGCGTTTGTCCGACAGGGAACGAGCAGTACTTC,CSVCPTGNEQYF
NA,TRBJ1-2,NA,TRBV6-5,TGTGCCAGCAGCCAGACAGAGGCCTATGGCTACACCTTC,CASSQTEAYGYTF
NA,TRBJ2-3,NA,TRBV29-1,TGCAGCGTTGTACTCGGGACGGACTCCCCGCAGTATTTT,CSVVLGTDSPQYF
NA,TRBJ1-3,NA,TRBV4-3,TGCGCCAGCAGCCAATCCTGGGGAACCTCTGGAAACACCATATATTTT,CASSQSWGTSGNTIYF
NA,TRBJ2-2,NA,TRBV10-1,TGCGCCAGCAGAGGGGCCGCGAACACCGGGGAGCTGTTTTTT,CASRGAANTGELFF
NA,TRBJ2-3,NA,TRBV18,TGTGCCAGCTCACCGGAGGCTGCAGATACGCAGTATTTT,CASSPEAADTQYF
TRBD1,TRBJ1-5,NA,TRBV2,TGTGCCAGCAGGCCCGGACAGGGGGACAATCAGCCCCAGCATTTT,CASRPGQGDNQPQHF
NA,TRBJ2-5,NA,TRBV2,TGTGCCAGCAAACCGGGGTACGACCACGAGACCCAGTACTTC,CASKPGYDHETQYF
NA,TRBJ2-3,NA,TRBV10-1,TGCGCCAGCAGTGCGGGATCGGACACAGATACGCAGTATTTT,CASSAGSDTDTQYF
TRBD1,TRBJ2-7,NA,TRBV5-1,TGCGCCAGCAGTGACACAGGGGGCGCTGCCTACGAGCAGTACTTC,CASSDTGGAAYEQYF